This T cell receptor beta chain originates from a study of blood T cell repertoires in COVID-19. About the study: Material from acute and convalescent COVID-19 was sourced from the United States, Italy and Spain. PBMCs, B-cell-depleted T cells, or T cells provided the cDNA or gDNA that made up the material.

Source study methods: Nucleated cell counts were estimated from reference gene primer amplification. Using immunoSEQ multiplex PCR, the repertoire was profiled, and TCRdb retains in-frame clones only, with some absent. That table furnishes V, J and clone size, whereas the DNA furnished D and trimming. The repertoire holds about 140,000 clones, over 75% seen once, with approximately 1.4% in the top ten. The ends lost 2 bases at V and 5 bases at J; junction bases unmatched: 3. Per the germline V gene, CDR1 is MNHEY and CDR2 is SMNVEV (reference sequence). This CDR3 has 13 amino acids. This TCR derives from a human donor in a cohort sampled during active COVID-19. The rearrangement uses TRBV27 and TRBJ2-7; TRBD1 agrees at 7 bases. The sequencing input was peripheral blood. The CDR3 reads CASSLTGADEQYF. DNA of the CDR3: TGTGCCAGCAGTTTAACAGGGGCAGACGAGCAGTACTTC.